The rows below give T cell receptor beta chains drawn from one sample of a study of cytomegalovirus exposure and HLA in healthy donors. Produced via immunoSEQ multiplex PCR; TCRdb's table is partial and in-frame only. The top ten clones hold roughly 3.8% of a sample with approximately 100,000 clones, more than 75% of them seen once. Sequencing was carried out using PBMCs. The receptors derive from a middle-aged woman in good health and CMV-seronegative. CDR3s include the opening cysteine and the closing phenylalanine or tryptophan. Fields, in order: CDR3 protein, CDR3 DNA, V gene, D gene, J gene, CDR3 length, clone size. The D gene is left open where the match is weak. Some rows have no size entry. The others give once, few or many, or a class for an expanded clone.

CATSSRNRWTGRSSNQPQHF	TGTGCCACCAGCTCCAGAAACCGCTGGACAGGGAGGTCGAGCAATCAGCCCCAGCATTTT	TRBV15	TRBD1	TRBJ1-5	20	few
CASSQGTQGTNEKLFF	TGTGCCAGCAGCCAGGGGACACAGGGTACTAATGAAAAACTGTTTTTT	TRBV4-2	NA	TRBJ1-4	16	few
CASSLPQGAWTEAFF	TGTGCCAGCAGCTTACCACAGGGGGCTTGGACTGAAGCTTTCTTT	TRBV5-8	TRBD1	TRBJ1-1	15	NA
CASSKKGDYYGYTF	TGTGCCAGCAGTAAGAAAGGGGACTACTATGGCTACACCTTC	TRBV6-1	NA	TRBJ1-2	14	NA
CASGRTGSNQPQHF	TGTGCCAGCGGAAGGACAGGGAGCAATCAGCCCCAGCATTTT	TRBV6-6	TRBD1	TRBJ1-5	14	NA
CASSDRVLEEKLFF	TGCGCCAGCAGTGACAGGGTATTGGAGGAAAAACTGTTTTTT	TRBV10-2	NA	TRBJ1-4	14	few
CASRGQGAGTEAFF	TGTGCCAGCAGGGGACAGGGGGCAGGCACTGAAGCTTTCTTT	TRBV2	TRBD1	TRBJ1-1	14	NA
CSVEDRSYNEQFF	TGCAGCGTCGAGGACAGATCCTACAATGAGCAGTTCTTC	TRBV29-1	NA	TRBJ2-1	13	NA
CASGQGTGGEQYF	TGTGCCAGTGGACAGGGCACCGGTGGGGAGCAGTACTTC	TRBV6-1	TRBD1	TRBJ2-7	13	NA
CASSLNTEAFF	TGTGCCAGCAGCTTAAACACTGAAGCTTTCTTT	TRBV4-2	NA	TRBJ1-1	11	NA
CASSPRSGAEAFF	TGTGCCAGCAGCCCCCGTAGCGGCGCTGAAGCTTTCTTT	TRBV5-8	NA	TRBJ1-1	13	NA
CASSPGQGPSGANVLTF	TGTGCCAGCAGCCCCGGACAGGGCCCCTCTGGGGCCAACGTCCTGACTTTC	TRBV7-3	TRBD1	TRBJ2-6	17	NA
CASSLGDYRTEAFF	TGTGCCAGCAGCCTGGGCGACTATAGGACTGAAGCTTTCTTT	TRBV7-9	NA	TRBJ1-1	14	many
CASSLEGAANEKLFF	TGTGCCAGCAGCTTGGAGGGGGCGGCTAATGAAAAACTGTTTTTT	TRBV5-8	TRBD1	TRBJ1-4	15	few
CASSRTGNTEAFF	TGTGCCAGCAGCCGAACAGGGAACACTGAAGCTTTCTTT	TRBV7-3	NA	TRBJ1-1	13	NA
CASSYGTAPGQGEAFF	TGTGCCAGCAGTTACGGGACGGCCCCGGGACAGGGAGAAGCTTTCTTT	TRBV6-5	TRBD1	TRBJ1-1	16	NA
CASSLGDRAYTDTQYF	TGTGCCAGCAGCTTAGGGGACAGGGCTTACACAGATACGCAGTATTTT	TRBV7-2	TRBD1	TRBJ2-3	16	NA
CASSYGQGQAFF	TGCGCCAGCAGCTACGGACAGGGACAAGCTTTCTTT	TRBV5-1	TRBD1	TRBJ1-1	12	NA
CASTRAGQISGANVLTF	TGTGCCAGTACTCGAGCGGGACAAATCTCTGGGGCCAACGTCCTGACTTTC	TRBV19	NA	TRBJ2-6	17	NA
CASSLRASGGLSYNEQFF	TGTGCCAGCAGCTTAAGAGCTAGCGGCGGTCTCTCCTACAATGAGCAGTTCTTC	TRBV7-8	TRBD2	TRBJ2-1	18	NA
CASSLGGTGRPDTQYF	TGTGCCAGCAGCCTTGGCGGGACAGGGAGGCCAGATACGCAGTATTTT	TRBV28	TRBD1	TRBJ2-3	16	NA
CASTSGTGISPLHF	TGTGCCAGCACCTCCGGGACAGGGATTTCACCCCTCCACTTT	TRBV13	TRBD1	TRBJ1-6	14	NA
CASSPGTGSLSGYTF	TGTGCCAGCTCACCCGGGACAGGGTCCTTGAGCGGCTACACCTTC	TRBV18	TRBD1	TRBJ1-2	15	NA
CASSGGGQGNQPQHF	TGTGCCAGCAGTGGGGGCGGACAGGGGAATCAGCCCCAGCATTTT	TRBV2	TRBD1	TRBJ1-5	15	NA
CASSIGTTGYYEQYF	TGTGCCAGTAGTATAGGTACTACAGGGTACTACGAGCAGTACTTC	TRBV19	NA	TRBJ2-7	15	NA
CASSPAGTGRNSPLHF	TGTGCCAGCAGTCCCGCCGGGACAGGGAGGAATTCACCCCTCCACTTT	TRBV9	TRBD1	TRBJ1-6	16	NA
CATRGRTGINSGANVLTF	TGTGCCACCAGGGGAAGGACAGGAATTAACTCTGGGGCCAACGTCCTGACTTTC	TRBV15	TRBD1	TRBJ2-6	18	once
CASSLARGGEQYF	TGTGCCAGCAGCTTAGCCCGGGGTGGCGAGCAGTACTTC	TRBV7-6	NA	TRBJ2-7	13	once
CATWDREAFF	TGTGCCACCTGGGACAGGGAAGCTTTCTTT	TRBV19	TRBD1	TRBJ1-1	10	NA
CASSTGTGRGYGYTF	TGCGCCAGCAGCACCGGGACAGGTCGGGGGTATGGCTACACCTTC	TRBV5-1	TRBD1	TRBJ1-2	15	NA
CASSSDRNQPQHF	TGCGCCAGCAGCTCGGACAGGAATCAGCCCCAGCATTTT	TRBV5-1	TRBD1	TRBJ1-5	13	NA
CASSPAGVEQFF	TGTGCCAGCAGCCCCGCGGGGGTTGAGCAGTTCTTC	TRBV7-9	TRBD2	TRBJ2-1	12	NA
CASSPGQARYGYTF	TGTGCCAGCTCACCAGGACAGGCGCGCTATGGCTACACCTTC	TRBV18	TRBD1	TRBJ1-2	14	NA
CASSVEGVVNTEAFF	TGTGCCAGCAGCGTAGAAGGGGTCGTGAACACTGAAGCTTTCTTT	TRBV9	NA	TRBJ1-1	15	few
CASSEGQEPLGYTF	TGTGCCAGCAGTGAAGGACAGGAGCCCTTGGGCTACACCTTC	TRBV6-1	NA	TRBJ1-2	14	NA
CASSPTGSQPQHF	TGTGCCAGCTCACCGACAGGGAGTCAGCCCCAGCATTTT	TRBV18	TRBD1	TRBJ1-5	13	NA
CASRQVYSNQPQHF	TGTGCCAGCAGACAGGTGTATAGCAATCAGCCCCAGCATTTT	TRBV28	NA	TRBJ1-5	14	NA
CASTSGDRNEQFF	TGTGCCAGCACCAGTGGTGACAGGAATGAGCAGTTCTTC	TRBV6-4	NA	TRBJ2-1	13	NA
CATSTGSHASNQPQHF	TGTGCCACCAGCACCGGGTCCCATGCTAGCAATCAGCCCCAGCATTTT	TRBV15	NA	TRBJ1-5	16	NA
CASSTRDRAYEQYF	TGTGCCAGCAGCACACGGGACAGGGCTTACGAGCAGTACTTC	TRBV9	TRBD1	TRBJ2-7	14	NA
CASSTEGTSGGNTQYF	TGTGCCAGCAGCACCGAAGGGACTAGCGGGGGGAATACGCAGTATTTT	TRBV9	TRBD2	TRBJ2-3	16	NA
CASSLGPLLHF	TGTGCCAGCAGCTTAGGGCCCCTCCTCCACTTT	TRBV11-2	NA	TRBJ1-6	11	NA
CASSVEIAGGPRDTQYF	TGTGCCAGCAGCGTAGAGATAGCGGGGGGGCCGAGAGATACGCAGTATTTT	TRBV9	TRBD2	TRBJ2-3	17	NA
CASSDGRGFAEAFF	TGTGCCAGCAGTGATGGCAGGGGTTTCGCTGAAGCTTTCTTT	TRBV2	NA	TRBJ1-1	14	NA
CASSRQGNSGNTIYF	TGCGCCAGCAGCCGACAGGGTAACTCTGGAAACACCATATATTTT	TRBV5-1	TRBD1	TRBJ1-3	15	NA
CASSSQGTRYGYTF	TGTGCCAGCAGTTCACAAGGTACCAGGTATGGCTACACCTTC	TRBV28	NA	TRBJ1-2	14	NA
CASSFLGGRETQYF	TGTGCCAGCAGCTTCCTAGGGGGCCGGGAGACCCAGTACTTC	TRBV7-3	TRBD1	TRBJ2-5	14	NA
CASSVGPSGGLNEQFF	TGTGCCAGCAGCGTAGGTCCTAGCGGGGGGCTGAATGAGCAGTTCTTC	TRBV9	TRBD2	TRBJ2-1	16	NA
CATSRDLLAVNTGELFF	TGTGCCACCAGCAGAGATCTTCTAGCGGTGAACACCGGGGAGCTGTTTTTT	TRBV15	TRBD2	TRBJ2-2	17	once
CSVAGTSGGNEQFF	TGCAGCGTTGCCGGGACTAGCGGGGGAAATGAGCAGTTCTTC	TRBV29-1	TRBD2	TRBJ2-1	14	once
CASSLPQETQYF	TGCGCCAGCAGCTTGCCGCAAGAGACCCAGTACTTC	TRBV5-1	NA	TRBJ2-5	12	NA
CASSDRLYSYEQYF	TGTGCCAGCAGTGACAGGTTATACTCCTACGAGCAGTACTTC	TRBV2	NA	TRBJ2-7	14	NA